This TCR beta chain was captured by sequencing in a study of PD-1 blockade in classical Hodgkin lymphoma. Study-level background: Patients had nivolumab dosed at 3 mg/kg, delivered intravenously every 2 weeks. Regarding the study as a whole: Complete responders' diversity at baseline resembled that of newly diagnosed patients. There remain no defined causes for the repertoire differences, which possibly reflect disease activity or prior therapy. Relapsed/refractory patients reportedly had the lowest baseline TCR diversity, below newly diagnosed patients, who were below healthy donors.

Trimming removed 3 bases from V and 4 bases from J, with 8 bases in between. The CDR3 contains 13 residues. Germline CDR1 and CDR2: SGHDT and YYEEEE. This clone was seen once. Its antigen remains unknown. With no exception, relapse followed autologous stem cell transplantation in all patients, and brentuximab vedotin exposure varied. Clones were sequenced by immunoSEQ multiplex PCR, and TCRdb holds only the in-frame ones, with some missing. The sample yields approximately 99,000 clones, approximately 80% seen once. The V and J genes are TRBV5-6 and TRBJ1-5, with D possibly being TRBD1 (5 bases). The TCR comes from a human donor with classical Hodgkin lymphoma. Sequenced here: peripheral blood mononuclear cells (PBMCs), sampled before the second cycle of nivolumab. CDR3 sequence reads: CASSSQGNQPQHF. The CDR3 DNA sequence: TGTGCCAGCAGCTCTCAGGGAAATCAGCCCCAGCATTTT.